Each of the 27 T cell receptor beta chains below was sequenced from the same sample in a study of CD8 T cells in Susac syndrome. Reverse transcription of roughly 0.45 to 1 ug RNA was performed with random hexamers. In TCRdb, the immunoSEQ multiplex PCR reads were re-called with MiXCR into one record per CDR3 protein. The sample carries 150,000 to 200,000 distinct CDR3 sequences, about 94% recorded once. The sequenced material came from CD4+ T cells from PBMCs. These receptors were obtained from a human donor in good health.

This clonotype has only one observation. The V and J genes are TRBV29-1 and TRBJ2-7, with TRBD2 matching over 9 bases. The CDR3 is 13 amino acids. V shed 1 base and J 8 bases; nucleotides not matched to a gene: 6. From germline, CDR1 is SQVTM and CDR2 ANQGSEA. CDR3 nucleotides: TGCAGCGTTGAAGCTAGCGGGACTTTCCAGCAGTACTTC. Protein product: CSVEASGTFQQYF.

This chain joins TRBV9 and TRBJ2-3, with D perhaps TRBD2 (6 bases). This CDR3 has 16 amino acids. CDR1 is SGDLS and CDR2 is YYNGEE in the germline V gene. V was trimmed by 0 bases and J by 2 bases, leaving 13 bases between them. Written as DNA, the CDR3 is TGTGCCAGCAGCGTAGGCGGCGGGGCTCTCACAGATACGCAGTATTTT. Translating it yields CASSVGGGALTDTQYF.

This chain joins TRBV4-3 and TRBJ2-7, with 7 bases aligning to TRBD1. V lost 1 base, J lost 5 bases, and 8 bases stayed unmatched. Germline V gene sequence: CDR1 LGHNA, CDR2 YSLEER. CDR3 length: 15 residues. The CDR3 sequence: CASSQAGTAHDEQYF. CDR3 coding DNA: TGCGCCAGCAGCCAAGCAGGGACAGCCCATGACGAGCAGTACTTC.

This rearrangement joins TRBV2 to TRBJ1-5; D is unresolved. The CDR3 has 15 amino acids. CDR1 SNHLY and CDR2 FYNNEI come from the germline V gene. Trimming cost V 0 bases and J 0 bases, with 6 bases left between them. CDR3 in amino acids: CASSEAQFSNQPQHF. DNA for the CDR3: TGTGCCAGCAGTGAAGCGCAGTTTAGCAATCAGCCCCAGCATTTT.

V gene TRBV30 combines with J gene TRBJ2-3; D is unresolved. Trimming shortened V by 5 bases and J by 0 bases, and 6 bases separated the two germline ends. CDR1 and CDR2 (germline): GTSNPN, SVGIG (reference sequence). This CDR3 region has 12 residues. This chain's CDR3 is CAWAASTDTQYF. The DNA of the CDR3 is TGTGCCTGGGCCGCTAGCACAGATACGCAGTATTTT.

The J gene is TRBJ2-1, the V gene TRBV20-1; D is ambiguous. The CDR3 consists of 11 residues. Between the trimmed V and J ends, which lost 6 bases and 1 base, there was a span of 4 bases. Germline CDR1 reads DFQATT; CDR2 reads SNEGSKA (reference sequence). DNA for the CDR3: TGCAGTGCCCTTTCCTACAATGAGCAGTTCTTC. Translating it yields CSALSYNEQFF.

This chain joins TRBV4-3 and TRBJ2-2; D possibly corresponds to TRBD1 (5 bases). Trimming removed 2 bases at V and 0 bases at J, with 7 bases between. The CDR3 contains 15 residues. Germline V gene sequence: CDR1 LGHNA, CDR2 YSLEER. CDR3 in amino acids: CASSQNRPNTGELFF. DNA for the CDR3: TGCGCCAGCAGCCAAAACAGGCCGAACACCGGGGAGCTGTTTTTT.

This chain links TRBV3-1 with TRBJ2-5; tentatively, D is TRBD1 or TRBD2 (6 bases each). V gave up 0 bases and J gave up 5 bases, with 16 bases separating them. Germline values: CDR1 LGHDT, CDR2 YNNKEL (reference sequence). CDR3 length: 16 amino acids. The CDR3, as DNA: TGTGCCAGCAGCCAAGAGGGGGCGGGATCTAGGGAGACCCAGTACTTC. It translates to CASSQEGAGSRETQYF.

The CDR3 spells CSARILAGGSETQYF. As DNA, the CDR3 is TGCAGTGCTAGAATTCTAGCGGGAGGTTCCGAGACCCAGTACTTC. The chain is built from TRBV20-1 and TRBJ2-5; 11 bases align to TRBD2. With V trimmed by 2 bases and J by 5 bases, 7 bases remained unmatched. Germline V gene lookup returns CDR1 DFQATT and CDR2 SNEGSKA (reference sequence). This CDR3 contains 15 residues.

The chain joins TRBV28 to TRBJ2-3; 9 bases are shared with TRBD1. In germline, CDR1 is MDHEN, CDR2 SYDVKM. The V gene end was trimmed by 6 bases and the J gene end by 8 bases; junction bases not matched to a gene: 6. This CDR3 region has 13 residues. The CDR3 DNA is TGTGCCAGCAGGAGGGACAGGGATGGTACGCAGTATTTT. Amino acid sequence: CASRRDRDGTQYF. The full variable domain, completed using reference TRBV28 and TRBJ2-3, is DVKVTQSSRYLVKRTGEKVFLECVQDMDHENMFWYRQDPGLGLRLIYFSYDVKMKEKGDIPEGYSVSREKKERFSLILESASTNQTSMYLCASRRDRDGTQYFGPGTRLTVL.

In this sample, this clonotype turned up once. The chain has TRBV30 and TRBJ2-3; D not resolved. Between the trimmed V and J ends, which lost 0 bases and 0 bases, there was a span of 4 bases. This CDR3 is 13 amino acids long. Germline CDR1 is GTSNPN and CDR2 is SVGIG (reference sequence). For the CDR3, the DNA is TGTGCCTGGAGTGTGGGTAGCACAGATACGCAGTATTTT. Translated, it gives CAWSVGSTDTQYF.

The rearrangement links TRBV28 to TRBJ2-5; the D gene is possibly TRBD1 (6 bases). The CDR3 loop spans 14 amino acids. V was trimmed by 6 bases and J by 5 bases, leaving 16 bases between them. CDR1 is MDHEN and CDR2 is SYDVKM in the germline V gene. CDR3: CASRENQGLETQYF. CDR3 nucleotide sequence: TGTGCCAGCAGAGAAAATCAGGGGCTCGAGACCCAGTACTTC.

The chain employs TRBV29-1 and TRBJ2-3; D might be TRBD1 (6 bases). The germline V gene has CDR1 SQVTM and CDR2 ANQGSEA. The V end lost 4 bases, the J end lost 4 bases, and 24 bases lay between the germline ends. The CDR3 is 17 amino acids. CDR3 DNA sequence: TGCAGCGTTGCTCGTCTTGATCTCGGACAGTTCCCAGATACGCAGTATTTT. It is translated as CSVARLDLGQFPDTQYF.

V is TRBV2 and J is TRBJ2-7; 8 bases are shared with TRBD1. The CDR3 is 14 residues long. V was clipped by 3 bases and J by 5 bases; unmatched bases: 6. The V gene's germline CDR1 is SNHLY and CDR2 FYNNEI. The CDR3 bases are TGTGCCAGCAGTGAGCGGACAGGGCGCGACGAGCAGTACTTC. This gives the protein CASSERTGRDEQYF.

The V and J genes are TRBV28 and TRBJ1-5; no reliable D call. V dropped 10 bases and J dropped 3 bases, with 16 bases sitting between them. CDR1 MDHEN and CDR2 SYDVKM come from the germline V gene. The CDR3 is made up of 14 amino acids. This CDR3 is CATQPASYNQPQHF. In DNA, the CDR3 is TGTGCCACCCAGCCCGCCAGCTACAATCAGCCCCAGCATTTT.

This clonotype was recorded once. For the CDR3, the DNA is TGTGCCAGCAGCTTTCGGGGACCGAACACTGAAGCTTTCTTT. This translates into CASSFRGPNTEAFF. The rearrangement links TRBV5-4 to TRBJ1-1; D perhaps matches TRBD1 (5 bases). Germline V gene sequence: CDR1 SGHNT, CDR2 YYREEE (reference sequence). The V end was cut by 2 bases, the J end by 1 base, with 9 bases between. This CDR3 contains 14 residues.

V usage is TRBV7-9 and J usage is TRBJ1-2; a possible D gene is TRBD1 (5 bases). Germline CDR1 reads SEHNR; CDR2 reads FQNEAQ (reference sequence). CDR3 length: 15 amino acids. The V end lost 1 base, the J end lost 4 bases, and 13 bases lay between the germline ends. In DNA, the CDR3 is TGTGCCAGCAGCTTAGTGGGGGAGCGCTTCTATGGCTACACCTTC. Translating gives CASSLVGERFYGYTF.

This clonotype was found a few times. The chain couples TRBV28 to TRBJ2-3; 7 nucleotides match TRBD2. CDR1 is MDHEN, CDR2 SYDVKM, per germline. V was clipped by 5 bases and J by 2 bases; unmatched bases: 4. The length of the CDR3 is 14 residues. The CDR3 DNA is TGTGCCAGCAGTCTGGGAGGGCCCACAGATACGCAGTATTTT. It specifies CASSLGGPTDTQYF.

The gene calls are TRBV20-1 and TRBJ2-7; the match to TRBD2 covers 12 bases. This CDR3 has 16 amino acids. The germline CDR1 and CDR2 sequences are DFQATT and SNEGSKA (reference sequence). Trimming cost V 3 bases and J 5 bases; bases outside gene matches: 11. This CDR3 is CSASIHGLAGRNEQYF. In DNA, the CDR3 is TGCAGTGCTAGCATACATGGACTAGCGGGAAGGAACGAGCAGTACTTC.

Regarding this clonotype: The junction and the germline gene differ at one end; a read error may be behind it. The chain recombines TRBV15 with TRBJ1-5, with 8 nucleotides matching TRBD1. Germline CDR1 LNHNV, CDR2 YYDKDF (reference sequence). This CDR3 has 16 residues. The CDR3 loop reads CATSRDRGQGILPQHF. CDR3 DNA: TGTGCTACCAGCAGAGATAGAGGACAGGGAATATTACCCCAGCATTTT.

DNA of the CDR3: TGCGCCAGAAACCGACGCAGGGTTGGAAATCAGCCCCAGCATTTT. It encodes CARNRRRVGNQPQHF. This chain uses TRBV23-1 with TRBJ1-5, with TRBD1 as a possible D gene (5 bases). TRBV23-1 is flagged as an ORF with uncertain function. V was shortened by 9 bases and J by 4 bases, with 19 bases between the two germline ends. This CDR3 is built from 15 residues.

The chain employs TRBV7-2 and TRBJ2-7; D might be TRBD1 (6 bases). Germline CDR1 is SGHTA and CDR2 is FQGNSA. V lost 1 base and J lost 3, with 13 bases in between. This CDR3 contains 15 residues. CDR3 in DNA: TGTGCCAGCAGCTTAGATGATGGCAGGGGCTACGAGCAGTACTTC. Protein: CASSLDDGRGYEQYF.

The V call is TRBV12-3 or TRBV12-4, the J call TRBJ2-5; the match to TRBD2 covers 9 bases. The V gene end was trimmed by 5 bases and the J gene end by 1 base; junction bases not matched to a gene: 11. The length of the CDR3 is 17 residues. The CDR3 sequence is CASSPEGGGRAQETQYF. The CDR3 DNA reads as TGTGCCAGCAGTCCCGAAGGTGGCGGGAGGGCCCAAGAGACCCAGTACTTC.

This chain links TRBV9 with TRBJ2-7; D tentatively reads TRBD1 or TRBD2 (5 bases each). V lost 3 bases and J lost 6, with 13 bases in between. Germline V CDR1 and CDR2: SGDLS, YYNGEE. This CDR3 region has 13 residues. In DNA form, the CDR3 reads TGTGCCAGCAGCGATAATGCAGGGACCGAGCAGTACTTC. Translated, it gives CASSDNAGTEQYF.

The rearrangement uses TRBV30 and TRBJ2-7, with 8 bases that match TRBD1. This CDR3 spans 15 amino acids. V lost 0 bases and J lost 4; bases outside the gene matches: 8. Per the germline V gene, CDR1 is GTSNPN and CDR2 is SVGIG (reference sequence). CDR3 sequence (DNA): TGTGCCTGGAGTGTGCCCGGGACAGGAGTTTACGAGCAGTACTTC. It encodes CAWSVPGTGVYEQYF. The full variable domain, completed using reference TRBV30 and TRBJ2-7, is SQTIHQWPATLVQPVGSPLSLECTVEGTSNPNLYWYRQAAGRGLQLLFYSVGIGQISSEVPQNLSASRPQDRQFILSSKKLLLSDSGFYLCAWSVPGTGVYEQYFGPGTRLTVT.

The chain recombines TRBV20-1 with TRBJ2-5; D gene uncertain. Germline V gene lookup returns CDR1 DFQATT and CDR2 SNEGSKA (reference sequence). The V and J ends lost 1 base and 1 base respectively, with 7 bases between them. CDR3 length: 13 amino acids. Here the CDR3 DNA reads TGCAGTGCTAGAGTCGGCAGCCAAGAGACCCAGTACTTC. Translation: CSARVGSQETQYF.

The chain links TRBV28 to TRBJ2-1, with D perhaps TRBD1 (6 bases). CDR1 is MDHEN, CDR2 SYDVKM, per germline. The ends were cut back, 4 bases at V and 4 bases at J, with 11 bases in the middle. CDR3 length: 14 amino acids. The CDR3 reads CASSWTVFYNEQFF. In DNA form, the CDR3 reads TGTGCCAGCAGTTGGACAGTTTTTTACAATGAGCAGTTCTTC.